The 28 T cell receptor beta chains given below trace back to one sample, sequenced in a study of T cell changes during pregnancy in multiple sclerosis. The table came from immunoSEQ multiplex PCR; TCRdb's copy has only in-frame clones and leaves some out. Of about 55,000 clones in the sample, 93% were seen once. The specimen comprised CD8+ T cells from peripheral blood mononuclear cells, sampled in the second trimester of pregnancy. The receptors were sampled from a female donor with multiple sclerosis, enrolled in a pregnancy study.

This clone has a single count. The chain couples TRBV7-6 to TRBJ2-2; 10 nucleotides match TRBD2. The CDR3 is made up of 17 amino acids. V lost 5 bases, J lost 6 bases, and 12 bases stayed unmatched. The germline V gene has CDR1 SGHVS and CDR2 FNYEAQ. As DNA, the CDR3 is TGTGCCAGCAGCCGGACTAGCGGAAGGAACTTCGCCGGGGAGCTGTTTTTT. The encoded protein is CASSRTSGRNFAGELFF. Full variable domain (outside the CDR3, taken from reference TRBV7-6 and TRBJ2-2): GAGVSQSPRYKVTKRGQDVALRCDPISGHVSLYWYRQALGQGPEFLTYFNYEAQQDKSGLPNDRFSAERPEGSISTLTIQRTEQRDSAMYRCASSRTSGRNFAGELFFGEGSRLTVL.

This clone was counted a single time. The V gene is TRBV13, the J gene TRBJ2-1; possibly TRBD2 for D (6 bases). Germline V lookup: CDR1 PRHDT, CDR2 FYEKMQ (reference sequence). This CDR3 contains 11 residues. V dropped 3 bases and J dropped 9 bases, with 6 bases sitting between them. The CDR3 spells CASSFSGEQFF. For the CDR3, the DNA is TGTGCCAGCAGCTTTAGCGGTGAGCAGTTCTTC.

This rearrangement joins TRBV27 to TRBJ1-2; 7 nucleotides match TRBD1. CDR1 is MNHEY, CDR2 SMNVEV, per germline (reference sequence). The CDR3 is 16 amino acids. After removal of 6 bases from V and 2 bases from J, the junction contained 12 bases not matched to a gene. In DNA, the CDR3 is TGTGCCAGCAGGAGTAGGGCAGGGGGGAGAAACTATGGCTACACCTTC. The encoded protein is CASRSRAGGRNYGYTF.

The chain is built from TRBV5-1 and TRBJ2-7; D remains unclear. This CDR3 is 15 amino acids long. Germline CDR1 and CDR2: SGHRS and YFSETQ. Trimming stripped 4 bases from V and 4 bases from J, with 18 bases between. This CDR3 is CASSSGPPKSYEQYF. Here the CDR3 DNA reads TGCGCCAGCAGCAGTGGGCCCCCGAAGTCTTACGAGCAGTACTTC.

The rearrangement uses TRBV27 and TRBJ2-4; 8 bases match TRBD1. V lost 1 base and J lost 5; bases outside the gene matches: 10. This CDR3 has 17 amino acids. Germline V gene lookup returns CDR1 MNHEY and CDR2 SMNVEV (reference sequence). The CDR3 nucleotides are TGTGCCAGCAGTTTATTTCGTGCGGGACAGGACGAAAACATTCAGTACTTC. Protein sequence: CASSLFRAGQDENIQYF.

The CDR3 DNA reads TGCGCCAGCAGCTCTCTCGAAGGGACTAGCGGGATATACGAGCAGTACTTC. Translated, it gives CASSSLEGTSGIYEQYF. The chain has TRBV4-1 and TRBJ2-7; TRBD2 aligns across 13 bases. With 5 bases clipped from V and 4 bases from J, the junction kept 11 bases outside the gene matches. Germline CDR1 reads MGHRA; CDR2 reads YSYEKL. CDR3 length: 17 amino acids.

The genes are TRBV7-6 and TRBJ1-2; 7 nucleotides align to TRBD1. Per germline, CDR1 SGHVS and CDR2 FNYEAQ. Trimming at V came to 1 base and at J to 4 bases, leaving 6 bases not matched to a gene. The CDR3 covers 15 residues. The DNA for the CDR3 is TGTGCCAGCAGCTTAGGAGGGGGCAAAGGCTATGGCTACACCTTC. It codes for CASSLGGGKGYGYTF.

This chain uses TRBV5-1 with TRBJ1-2, with TRBD1 matching 8 bases. V dropped 4 bases and J dropped 4; count of bases not matched to a gene: 6. The CDR3 is made up of 14 amino acids. Germline values: CDR1 SGHRS, CDR2 YFSETQ. This CDR3 is CASSPGTGRYGYTF. DNA of the CDR3: TGCGCCAGCAGCCCCGGGACAGGACGCTATGGCTACACCTTC. The whole variable domain, remainder taken from reference TRBV5-1 and TRBJ1-2, is KAGVTQTPRYLIKTRGQQVTLSCSPISGHRSVSWYQQTPGQGLQFLFEYFSETQRNKGNFPGRFSGRQFSNSRSEMNVSTLELGDSALYLCASSPGTGRYGYTFGSGTRLTVV.

The V call is TRBV6-5, the J call TRBJ1-5; tentative D call: TRBD1 (5 bases). Germline-derived CDR1 and CDR2 are MNHEY and SVGAGI. Trimming took 5 bases from V and 9 from J, leaving 14 bases between them. This CDR3 comprises 13 residues. The CDR3: CASSRRQSWPQHF. The CDR3 coding sequence is TGTGCCAGCAGTAGGAGACAGTCCTGGCCCCAGCATTTT.

The chain employs TRBV2 and TRBJ1-1, with TRBD1 as a possible D gene (5 bases). The CDR3 contains 13 residues. Germline V gene sequence: CDR1 SNHLY, CDR2 FYNNEI. Deletions cut 1 base from V and 8 bases from J, with 11 bases between. CDR3: CASSEGGSVEAFF. CDR3 nucleotide sequence: TGTGCCAGCAGTGAAGGGGGCAGCGTGGAAGCTTTCTTT.

The chain is built from TRBV9 and TRBJ1-5; 9 positions match TRBD1. The germline CDR1 and CDR2 sequences are SGDLS and YYNGEE. V lost 4 bases and J lost 9; bases outside the gene matches: 17. The CDR3 runs 17 residues. Here the CDR3 DNA reads TGTGCCAGCAGCTCCCAGACCAAGGGACAGGGCGTACGGCCCCAGCATTTT. Translating it yields CASSSQTKGQGVRPQHF. Using reference TRBV9 and TRBJ1-5 for the parts outside the CDR3, the full variable domain is DSGVTQTPKHLITATGQRVTLRCSPRSGDLSVYWYQQSLDQGLQFLIQYYNGEERAKGNILERFSAQQFPDLHSELNLSSLELGDSALYFCASSSQTKGQGVRPQHFGDGTRLSIL.

This clone was picked up one time. The chain links TRBV7-8 to TRBJ2-5; D is unclear. Per the germline V gene, CDR1 is SGHVS and CDR2 is FQNEAQ. Trimming removed 0 bases from V and 1 base from J, with 12 bases in between. This CDR3 spans 16 amino acids. The CDR3 region is CASSLASPAVQETQYF. DNA for the CDR3: TGTGCCAGCAGCTTAGCTTCTCCGGCGGTCCAAGAGACCCAGTACTTC.

This clone occurred once. The rearrangement links TRBV18 to TRBJ2-2, with D hard to call. The germline gives CDR1 KGHSH, CDR2 LQKENI. Trimming shortened V by 4 bases and J by 8 bases, and 17 bases separated the two germline ends. The CDR3 totals 15 residues. The CDR3 DNA sequence: TGTGCCAGCTCACTCACAGTCCCCGCGTCGGGGGAGCTGTTTTTT. Amino acid sequence: CASSLTVPASGELFF.

The gene calls are TRBV30 and TRBJ2-7; no reliable D call. The CDR3 runs 14 residues. CDR1 and CDR2 (germline): GTSNPN, SVGIG (reference sequence). Deletions cut 0 bases from V and 1 base from J, with 10 bases between. CDR3 DNA sequence: TGTGCCTGGAGTGTACGAGACTTGTCCTACGAGCAGTACTTC. Translated, it gives CAWSVRDLSYEQYF.

The rearrangement uses TRBV7-6 and TRBJ2-1; 9 positions agree with TRBD2. Looked up from germline, CDR1 is SGHVS and CDR2 is FNYEAQ. The CDR3 runs 16 residues. Trimming removed 1 base from V and 8 bases from J; junction bases left unmatched: 9. CDR3 sequence (DNA): TGTGCCAGCAGCTTAGTAGCGGGGGTCCCTAGGGATGAGCAGTTCTTC. Translating gives CASSLVAGVPRDEQFF. The full variable domain, its missing parts supplied by reference TRBV7-6 and TRBJ2-1, is GAGVSQSPRYKVTKRGQDVALRCDPISGHVSLYWYRQALGQGPEFLTYFNYEAQQDKSGLPNDRFSAERPEGSISTLTIQRTEQRDSAMYRCASSLVAGVPRDEQFFGPGTRLTVL.

The rearrangement links TRBV2 to TRBJ2-7; TRBD2 matches 13 bases. Unmatched junction bases numbered 7, after V lost 8 bases and J lost 6 bases. Germline V lookup: CDR1 SNHLY, CDR2 FYNNEI. The CDR3 is 14 residues long. CDR3 nucleotides: TGTGCCAGCCCGGGACTAGCGGGAACCTTCGAGCAGTACTTC. Its protein is CASPGLAGTFEQYF. Full variable domain (remainder filled in from reference TRBV2 and TRBJ2-7): EPEVTQTPSHQVTQMGQEVILRCVPISNHLYFYWYRQILGQKVEFLVSFYNNEISEKSEIFDDQFSVERPDGSNFTLKIRSTKLEDSAMYFCASPGLAGTFEQYFGPGTRLTVT.

The genes are TRBV27 and TRBJ1-2, with 7 bases fitting TRBD1. The V segment lost 7 bases and the J segment 8 bases; nucleotides outside the gene matches: 7. CDR1 is MNHEY, CDR2 SMNVEV, per germline (reference sequence). The CDR3 runs to 12 residues. CDR3 DNA sequence: TGTGCCAGCAAGACCACAGGGGAAGGCTACACCTTC. It specifies CASKTTGEGYTF.

The chain's CDR3 is CASSLGQGNQPQHF. DNA of the CDR3: TGTGCCAGCAGTTTGGGCCAGGGCAATCAGCCCCAGCATTTT. The chain has TRBV27 and TRBJ1-5; no reliable D call. The CDR3 has 14 amino acids. Germline V gene data show CDR1 as MNHEY and CDR2 as SMNVEV (reference sequence). V was clipped by 3 bases and J by 2 bases, with 8 bases between them.

This clone was observed at least ten times. The chain employs TRBV6-1 and TRBJ2-3, with a weak D call TRBD1 (6 bases). CDR3 length equals 17 residues. V was shortened by 0 bases and J by 2 bases, with 15 bases between the two germline ends. Germline assignment: CDR1 MNHNS and CDR2 SASEGT. For the CDR3, the DNA is TGTGCCAGCAGTGAAGCGGAGGACAGCCTATACACAGATACGCAGTATTTT. It encodes CASSEAEDSLYTDTQYF.

The chain couples TRBV27 to TRBJ1-5; D might be TRBD1 (5 bases). Germline lookup yields CDR1 MNHEY and CDR2 SMNVEV (reference sequence). V shed 3 bases and J shed 5 bases, with 11 bases lying between them. This CDR3 spans 14 amino acids. The chain's CDR3 is CASSLAGRDQPQHF. DNA of the CDR3: TGTGCCAGCAGTTTGGCGGGGCGGGATCAGCCCCAGCATTTT.

This chain uses TRBV4-2 with TRBJ2-2; 7 bases are a match to TRBD1. The CDR3 spans 16 residues. V shed 0 bases and J 6 bases; nucleotides not matched to a gene: 7. Germline V CDR1 and CDR2: LGHNA, YNFKEQ. The CDR3 is CASSQETGISPGELFF. CDR3 DNA sequence: TGTGCCAGCAGCCAAGAGACAGGGATATCACCCGGGGAGCTGTTTTTT.

This chain links TRBV6-5 with TRBJ2-7; possible D gene TRBD2, 5 bases. The length of the CDR3 is 11 residues. The V gene's germline CDR1 is MNHEY and CDR2 SVGAGI. Trimming took off 11 bases at V and 3 bases at J, with 11 bases between the two ends. CDR3 DNA sequence: TGTGCCGTGCAGGAGGTCTACGAGCAGTACTTC. Protein sequence: CAVQEVYEQYF.

The V and J genes are TRBV6-6 and TRBJ1-4, with D perhaps TRBD1 (6 bases). Germline lookup yields CDR1 MNHNY and CDR2 SVGAGI (reference sequence). CDR3 length: 15 amino acids. Deletions cut 8 bases from V and 0 bases from J, with 13 bases between. CDR3 in DNA: TGTGCCAGCCGCTGGGACACCACAACTAATGAAAAACTGTTTTTT. It translates to CASRWDTTTNEKLFF.

The V call is TRBV6-5, the J call TRBJ1-3; D uncertain. Germline assignment: CDR1 MNHEY and CDR2 SVGAGI. V was shortened by 0 bases and J by 4 bases, with 10 bases between the two germline ends. The CDR3 runs 15 residues. The CDR3 sequence: CASSYSEGSGNTIYF. In nucleotides, the CDR3 is TGTGCCAGCAGTTACTCAGAGGGTTCGGGAAACACCATATATTTT.

CDR3 residues: CASSQDIGQGRNIQYF. CDR3 nucleotides: TGCGCCAGCAGCCAAGATATAGGGCAGGGAAGAAACATTCAGTACTTC. The V and J genes are TRBV4-1 and TRBJ2-4, with D perhaps TRBD1 (5 bases). The germline V gene has CDR1 MGHRA and CDR2 YSYEKL. CDR3 length: 16 amino acids. V lost 0 bases to trimming and J lost 6 bases, with 15 bases between them.

This rearrangement joins TRBV5-1 to TRBJ1-2; perhaps TRBD1 as D (6 bases). V lost 4 bases to trimming and J lost 3 bases, with 10 bases between them. Looked up from germline, CDR1 is SGHRS and CDR2 is YFSETQ. The CDR3 is made up of 13 amino acids. CDR3 protein: CASSGGGDYGYTF. CDR3 sequence (DNA): TGCGCCAGCAGCGGAGGGGGGGACTATGGCTACACCTTC.

The genes are TRBV5-1 and TRBJ1-2; 12 bases are shared with TRBD1. Germline V gene data show CDR1 as SGHRS and CDR2 as YFSETQ. The J segment lost 4 bases and the V segment lost 4 bases, leaving 8 bases of the junction unmatched. This CDR3 contains 16 residues. CDR3 sequence reads: CASSPGQGASGYGYTF. Written as DNA, the CDR3 is TGCGCCAGCAGCCCGGGACAGGGGGCGTCGGGCTATGGCTACACCTTC.

This chain links TRBV7-9 with TRBJ1-2; weak D call: TRBD1 (6 bases). The CDR3 contains 17 residues. Germline V CDR1 and CDR2: SEHNR, FQNEAQ (reference sequence). Trimming shortened V by 3 bases and J by 4 bases, and 21 bases separated the two germline ends. The CDR3 bases are TGTGCCAGCAGCTTGGTGACCTATGACAGGCGATTCTATGGCTACACCTTC. It encodes CASSLVTYDRRFYGYTF.